Each of the 12 T cell receptor beta chains below was sequenced from the same sample in a study of blood T cell repertoires in COVID-19. The repertoire was sequenced with immunoSEQ multiplex PCR; TCRdb's copy has only in-frame clones and lacks some. The sample consists of about 240,000 clones, around three quarters of them appearing once. The sequenced sample was peripheral blood. Every receptor here comes from a woman aged 80 or older with acute or convalescent COVID-19.

This sequence joins TRBV3-1 (or the pseudogene TRBV3-2) and TRBJ1-2; weak D call: TRBD1 (6 bases). Germline V gene sequence: CDR1 LGHDT, CDR2 YNNKEL (reference sequence). This CDR3 has 16 residues. Trimming took off 4 bases at V and 2 bases at J, with 17 bases between the two ends. CDR3 coding DNA: TGTGCCAGCAGCCGGGGGGGCGTCGGTATGAACTATGGCTACACCTTC. Protein sequence: CASSRGGVGMNYGYTF.

The V gene is TRBV5-6, the J gene TRBJ1-3; D call uncertain. CDR3 length: 17 amino acids. CDR1 SGHDT and CDR2 YYEEEE come from the germline V gene. Trimming shortened V by 0 bases and J by 0 bases, and 13 bases separated the two germline ends. The DNA of the CDR3 is TGTGCCAGCAGCTTGGACAGCCTCACTCTCTCTGGAAACACCATATATTTT. It translates to CASSLDSLTLSGNTIYF. The variable domain in full, completed from reference TRBV5-6 and TRBJ1-3, reads DAGVTQSPTHLIKTRGQQVTLRCSPKSGHDTVSWYQQALGQGPQFIFQYYEEEERQRGNFPDRFSGHQFPNYSSELNVNALLLGDSALYLCASSLDSLTLSGNTIYFGEGSWLTVV.

This clone was observed a handful of times. The chain recombines TRBV9 with TRBJ2-3; 10 nucleotides align to TRBD2. V was pared by 1 base and J by 3 bases, with 5 bases of the junction left unmatched. Per germline, CDR1 SGDLS and CDR2 YYNGEE. The CDR3 runs to 16 residues. The CDR3 spells CASSVTAGGGTDTQYF. DNA of the CDR3: TGTGCCAGCAGCGTAACAGCGGGAGGGGGAACAGATACGCAGTATTTT.

The chain couples TRBV9 to TRBJ2-5; 7 bases fit TRBD1. V lost 0 bases, J lost 4 bases, and 9 bases stayed unmatched. The CDR3 covers 16 residues. Germline V gives CDR1 SGDLS, CDR2 YYNGEE. The CDR3, as DNA: TGTGCCAGCAGCGTAGGACAGGGAGCGCGATTAGAGACCCAGTACTTC. Protein sequence: CASSVGQGARLETQYF.

This chain uses TRBV6-6 with TRBJ1-5; 8 nucleotides align to TRBD1. Germline lookup yields CDR1 MNHNY and CDR2 SVGAGI (reference sequence). Losses at the gene ends were 2 bases for V and 2 bases for J; bases not matched to a gene: 2. The CDR3 is 15 amino acids. In nucleotides, the CDR3 is TGTGCCAGCAGTTACGGCAGGGGGCGCAATCAGCCCCAGCATTTT. It yields the protein CASSYGRGRNQPQHF.

Comments on this clone: Other DNA sequences within the sample encode an identical CDR3. This chain connects TRBV6-5 to TRBJ1-1, with a possible D match to TRBD1 (6 bases). V lost 0 bases and J lost 1, with 9 bases in between. Germline CDR1 and CDR2: MNHEY and SVGAGI. This CDR3 contains 15 residues. The CDR3 sequence: CASSYSGQRNTEAFF. For the CDR3, the DNA is TGTGCCAGCAGTTACTCGGGACAAAGGAACACTGAAGCTTTCTTT.

This clone has just a few counts. This rearrangement joins TRBV4-1 to TRBJ2-3, with 7 nucleotides matching TRBD1. There are 16 residues in the CDR3. From germline, CDR1 is MGHRA and CDR2 YSYEKL. V trimming: 4 bases; J trimming: 7 bases; junction bases outside the gene matches: 14. CDR3 residues: CASSLFTGARSYTQYF. CDR3 DNA sequence: TGCGCCAGCAGCCTCTTCACAGGGGCCCGATCGTATACGCAGTATTTT.

This clone occurred once. The chain employs TRBV7-9 and TRBJ1-1; D possibly corresponds to TRBD1 (6 bases). Germline V CDR1 and CDR2: SEHNR, FQNEAQ (reference sequence). The CDR3 sequence is 13 residues long. V lost 4 bases, J lost 5 bases, and 11 bases lay in between. The CDR3: CASSSQGTTEAFF. CDR3 nucleotide sequence: TGTGCCAGCAGCTCACAGGGAACGACTGAAGCTTTCTTT.

The chain couples TRBV9 to TRBJ1-1, with D unclear. Trimming removed 0 bases at V and 1 base at J, with 16 bases between. Per germline, CDR1 SGDLS and CDR2 YYNGEE. The CDR3 runs 17 residues. The CDR3 spells CASSVEDGEDQNTEAFF. CDR3 sequence (DNA): TGTGCCAGCAGCGTAGAAGACGGGGAAGATCAGAACACTGAAGCTTTCTTT.

CDR3 in DNA: TGTGCCAGCAGCCCAGGACAGGGGGCCCCCGGGGAGCTGTTTTTT. Translated, it gives CASSPGQGAPGELFF. V is TRBV11-3 and J is TRBJ2-2; 11 bases are shared with TRBD1. This CDR3 is built from 15 residues. Germline V gene data show CDR1 as SGHNT and CDR2 as YENEEA. V lost 5 bases, J lost 6 bases, and 5 bases stayed unmatched. The full variable domain, its missing parts supplied by reference TRBV11-3 and TRBJ2-2, is EAGVVQSPRYKIIEKKQPVAFWCNPISGHNTLYWYLQNLGQGPELLIRYENEEAVDDSQLPKDRFSAERLKGVDSTLKIQPAELGDSAVYLCASSPGQGAPGELFFGEGSRLTVL.

This clone occurred many times. J is TRBJ2-3 and V is TRBV9; 7 bases match TRBD1. The CDR3 runs to 15 residues. V trimming: 4 bases; J trimming: 0 bases; junction bases outside the gene matches: 5. The germline CDR1 and CDR2 sequences are SGDLS and YYNGEE. The CDR3 nucleotides read TGTGCCAGCAGCCCCGGGACAGTTAGCACAGATACGCAGTATTTT. It specifies CASSPGTVSTDTQYF.

This clone was picked up a small number of times. The chain carries TRBV20-1 and TRBJ1-1; the D gene is possibly TRBD1 (5 bases). The CDR3 contains 11 residues. V was shortened by 2 bases and J by 7 bases, with 8 bases between the two germline ends. In germline, CDR1 is DFQATT, CDR2 SNEGSKA (reference sequence). The CDR3 DNA sequence: TGCAGTGCTAGAAAACAGGTTGAAGCTTTCTTT. It codes for CSARKQVEAFF.